The 7 T cell receptor beta chains in this list originate from one sample, sequenced in a study of shared clonotypes between healthy human individuals. Method: immunoSEQ multiplex PCR; TCRdb's copy keeps in-frame clones and lacks some. The top ten clones hold approximately 0.06% of a sample with around 510,000 clones, about 96% of them seen once. Sequenced: naive CD4+ T cells sorted from blood. Subset described: CD45RA+ positively selected. These receptors were obtained from a woman in her 30s in good health.

The CDR3 DNA sequence: TGTGCCAGCAGCAGAGACCGAAGCACGAACACCGGGGAGCTGTTTTTT. This translates into CASSRDRSTNTGELFF. The gene calls are TRBV2 and TRBJ2-2, with unresolved D. This CDR3 is 16 amino acids long. Trimming took off 6 bases at V and 0 bases at J, with 14 bases between the two ends. Per germline, CDR1 SNHLY and CDR2 FYNNEI.

The gene calls are TRBV28 and TRBJ1-2; unclear D gene. CDR3 length equals 11 residues. With 7 bases removed from V and 11 bases from J, the gap between germline ends came to 14 bases. The germline CDR1 and CDR2 sequences are MDHEN and SYDVKM. The CDR3 is CASTNRVLYTF. In nucleotides, the CDR3 is TGTGCCAGCACAAATCGCGTGCTTTACACCTTC.

The CDR3 here is CASSLYPQGTYNEQFF. In DNA form, the CDR3 reads TGTGCCAGCAGCCTCTACCCACAGGGAACCTACAATGAGCAGTTCTTC. The chain has TRBV11-3 and TRBJ2-1, with a tentative D call TRBD1 (6 bases). V lost 5 bases and J 2 bases, leaving 16 bases between the germline ends. Per germline, CDR1 SGHNT and CDR2 YENEEA. The CDR3 length is 16 residues.

A single count supports this clone. The chain couples TRBV5-4 to TRBJ2-2; 10 bases are a match to TRBD2. This CDR3 region has 15 residues. Germline CDR1 and CDR2: SGHNT and YYREEE (reference sequence). The J segment lost 4 bases and the V segment lost 4 bases, leaving 4 bases of the junction unmatched. CDR3 amino acids: CASSPPSGGTGELFF. The CDR3 DNA follows: TGTGCCAGCAGCCCCCCTAGCGGGGGCACCGGGGAGCTGTTTTTT.

The CDR3 sequence: CASSPDGTSLSYEQYF. As DNA, the CDR3 is TGCGCCAGCAGCCCCGATGGGACATCTCTCTCCTACGAGCAGTACTTC. The chain links TRBV5-1 to TRBJ2-7, with D possibly TRBD1 on 6 matching bases. Per the germline V gene, CDR1 is SGHRS and CDR2 is YFSETQ. Trimming left V 4 bases short and J 0 bases short, with 17 bases between. The CDR3 has 16 residues.

The V gene is TRBV29-1, the J gene TRBJ2-1, with 7 bases aligning to TRBD2. CDR3 size: 14 residues. The J segment lost 12 bases and the V segment lost 7 bases, leaving 18 bases of the junction unmatched. The germline V gene has CDR1 SQVTM and CDR2 ANQGSEA. CDR3 nucleotide sequence: TGCAGCGCAAGGGAAAGGACTAGTCCGTTAAGGCAGTTCTTC. It is translated as CSARERTSPLRQFF.

This clone was seen just once. The chain combines TRBV11-2 with TRBJ1-3; possibly TRBD1 for D (6 bases). The V end lost 0 bases, the J end lost 2 bases, and 8 bases lay between the germline ends. Germline CDR1 reads SGHAT; CDR2 reads FQNNGV. The CDR3 totals 15 residues. The CDR3 region is CASSLEGTPGNTIYF. The CDR3 DNA follows: TGTGCCAGCAGCTTAGAGGGGACACCTGGAAACACCATATATTTT. Supplemented by reference TRBV11-2 and TRBJ1-3, the full variable domain reads EAGVAQSPRYKIIEKRQSVAFWCNPISGHATLYWYQQILGQGPKLLIQFQNNGVVDDSQLPKDRFSAERLKGVDSTLKIQPAKLEDSAVYLCASSLEGTPGNTIYFGEGSWLTVV.